The 19 T cell receptor beta chains reported below all come from one sample, sequenced in a study of identical twins (dated by TCRdb to about 2016). The protocol used for the library was 5' RACE. This sample was sequenced with an Illumina HiSeq 2000. The raw public reads went through TCRdb reprocessing: fastp at Q25, MiXCR clone calling, in-frame beta chains kept. Identical CDR3 protein sequences are pooled into one entry, listed with their most common genes and DNA. This sample is represented by under 350,000 distinct CDR3 sequences; around 9.7% of them were singletons. The leading ten clones occupy under 7.5% of the sample. These records were also assigned to another study, of yellow fever vaccine responses in identical twins.

The sample comprised CD8+ T cells sorted from blood. Receptor source: a woman between 18 and 29 years old in good health.

This clonotype was detected a few times. The V call is TRBV10-3, the J call TRBJ2-7; either TRBD1 or TRBD2 may fit D (6 bases each). Germline loops: CDR1 ENHRY, CDR2 SYGVKD. The CDR3 is made up of 15 amino acids. V was trimmed by 0 bases and J by 5 bases, leaving 14 bases between them. The CDR3 sequence: CAISESSGGWDEQYF. The CDR3 DNA reads as TGTGCCATCAGTGAGTCGTCCGGGGGCTGGGACGAGCAGTACTTC.

The chain is built from TRBV3-1 and TRBJ2-3; TRBD1 is a possible D gene (6 bases). Trimming took 2 bases from V and 2 from J, leaving 11 bases between them. Germline V gene data show CDR1 as LGHDT and CDR2 as YNNKEL (reference sequence). The CDR3 has 15 amino acids. The CDR3 sequence is CASSQWDTLTDTQYF. CDR3 coding DNA: TGTGCCAGCAGCCAATGGGACACCCTCACAGATACGCAGTATTTT.

This clonotype was found many times. This sequence joins TRBV7-9 and TRBJ1-5; TRBD1 agrees at 7 bases. Per germline, CDR1 SEHNR and CDR2 FQNEAQ (reference sequence). J gave up 5 bases and V 6 bases, and 4 bases lay outside the gene matches. This CDR3 region has 13 residues. CDR3 nucleotides: TGTGCCAGCAGTCAGGGGGGGGATCAGCCCCAGCATTTT. This gives the protein CASSQGGDQPQHF.

This clonotype has ten or more counts. The chain has TRBV4-3 and TRBJ2-7; D might be TRBD1 (5 bases). Per the germline V gene, CDR1 is LGHNA and CDR2 is YSLEER. V was pared by 0 bases and J by 3 bases, with 12 bases between. The CDR3 has 15 amino acids. DNA for the CDR3: TGCGCCAGCAGCCAAGATGTGACAGCAATCTACGAGCAGTACTTC. The encoded protein is CASSQDVTAIYEQYF.

This clonotype has a handful of counts. The V call is TRBV27, the J call TRBJ2-5; 8 nucleotides agree with TRBD1. The CDR3 is 14 residues long. Germline V gene data show CDR1 as MNHEY and CDR2 as SMNVEV (reference sequence). Unmatched junction bases numbered 5, after V lost 5 bases and J lost 3 bases. The DNA for the CDR3 is TGTGCCAGCAGTGTGGACAGGGATAAAGAGACCCAGTACTTC. Translated: CASSVDRDKETQYF.

The chain recombines TRBV2 with TRBJ2-2; 9 bases fit TRBD1. J was trimmed by 5 bases and V by 10 bases; bases with no gene match: 17. Per germline, CDR1 SNHLY and CDR2 FYNNEI. The CDR3 covers 17 residues. CDR3 region: CAIYGQPGQGQTGELFF. CDR3 in DNA: TGTGCCATCTACGGACAACCGGGACAGGGCCAAACCGGGGAGCTGTTTTTT.

The chain joins TRBV20-1 to TRBJ2-5; no clear D. Looked up from germline, CDR1 is DFQATT and CDR2 is SNEGSKA (reference sequence). The CDR3 contains 14 residues. The V gene lost 0 bases and the J gene lost 4 bases, with 12 bases spanning the gap. The CDR3: CSAREKTPAETQYF. CDR3 in DNA: TGCAGTGCTAGAGAAAAAACACCAGCAGAGACCCAGTACTTC.

In this sample, this clonotype turned up a few times. The V and J genes are TRBV29-1 and TRBJ2-1; D possibly matches TRBD1 or TRBD2 (6 bases each). Trimming left V 4 bases short and J 12 bases short, with 13 bases between. The CDR3 has 11 residues. Looked up from germline, CDR1 is SQVTM and CDR2 is ANQGSEA. For the CDR3, the DNA is TGCAGCGTTGTCGGGGGCCCCGGGCAGTTCTTC. It is translated as CSVVGGPGQFF.

This clonotype was seen a few times. The chain couples TRBV6-2 or TRBV6-3 to TRBJ2-5, with 13 bases fitting TRBD2. The CDR3 is made up of 16 amino acids. CDR1 is MNHEY and CDR2 is SVGEGT in the germline V gene. V was pared by 11 bases and J by 7 bases, with 16 bases of the junction left unmatched. The CDR3 reads CAVSGTSGDAPLTQYF. The CDR3 DNA sequence: TGTGCCGTCTCCGGGACTAGCGGGGACGCGCCTCTGACCCAGTACTTC.

This clonotype showed up just a few times. The genes are TRBV7-3 and TRBJ2-1, with 10 positions matching TRBD2. Germline V gene data show CDR1 as SGHTA and CDR2 as FQGTGA. CDR3 size: 16 residues. V lost 3 bases, J lost 6 bases, and 8 bases stayed unmatched. The CDR3 sequence: CASSFTAGGPGNEQFF. Written as DNA, the CDR3 is TGTGCCAGCAGCTTCACAGCGGGGGGGCCGGGCAATGAGCAGTTCTTC.

This clonotype was counted ten times or more. The CDR3 spells CSAYRDGNYGYTF. The CDR3 region has the DNA TGCAGCGCCTACCGGGACGGCAACTATGGCTACACCTTC. The chain uses TRBV29-1 and TRBJ1-2, with D maybe TRBD1 (5 bases). The CDR3 contains 13 residues. V was shortened by 7 bases and J by 2 bases, with 14 bases between the two germline ends. Looked up from germline, CDR1 is SQVTM and CDR2 is ANQGSEA.

This clonotype was seen only a few times. J is TRBJ2-3 and V is TRBV29-1; 8 bases agree with TRBD1. This CDR3 region has 14 residues. The ends lost 5 bases at V and 4 bases at J; junction bases unmatched: 8. Germline V gives CDR1 SQVTM, CDR2 ANQGSEA. The CDR3 loop is CSVNRGTRSDTQYF. CDR3 bases: TGCAGCGTTAACAGGGGGACGAGGTCAGATACGCAGTATTTT.

The chain carries TRBV4-3 and TRBJ2-2; no firm D call. V lost 0 bases and J 6 bases, leaving 8 bases between the germline ends. The length of the CDR3 is 14 residues. Germline values: CDR1 LGHNA, CDR2 YSLEER. The CDR3 sequence: CASSQEARPGELFF. Written as DNA, the CDR3 is TGCGCCAGCAGCCAAGAGGCCAGACCCGGGGAGCTGTTTTTT.

This clonotype was observed a handful of times. The chain carries TRBV6-1 and TRBJ2-7; D might be TRBD2 (5 bases). Germline V CDR1 and CDR2: MNHNS, SASEGT. V gave up 4 bases and J gave up 3 bases, with 13 bases separating them. This CDR3 comprises 14 residues. CDR3 nucleotide sequence: TGTGCCAGCAGTGTTAAGAGGGTGGGCTACGAGCAGTACTTC. Translation gives CASSVKRVGYEQYF.

There are a few counts of this clonotype. V and J are TRBV7-9 and TRBJ2-5; no reliable D call. Germline V CDR1 and CDR2: SEHNR, FQNEAQ (reference sequence). This CDR3 is built from 12 residues. V lost 5 bases and J 5 bases, leaving 9 bases between the germline ends. The CDR3 sequence: CASSPRLETQYF. In DNA, the CDR3 is TGTGCCAGCAGCCCGAGATTGGAGACCCAGTACTTC. Full variable domain (missing parts from reference TRBV7-9 and TRBJ2-5): DTGVSQNPRHKITKRGQNVTFRCDPISEHNRLYWYRQTLGQGPEFLTYFQNEAQLEKSRLLSDRFSAERPKGSFSTLEIQRTEQGDSAMYLCASSPRLETQYFGPGTRLLVL.

In this sample, this clonotype turned up many times. The chain links TRBV20-1 to TRBJ2-7, with D perhaps TRBD1 (5 bases). CDR1 and CDR2 from the germline V gene are DFQATT and SNEGSKA (reference sequence). Trimming removed 0 bases at V and 2 bases at J, with 8 bases between. The CDR3 runs 13 residues. DNA for the CDR3: TGCAGTGCTAGAGAAAAGACAGCCTACGAGCAGTACTTC. Its translation is CSAREKTAYEQYF.

This clonotype was observed at least ten times. The V and J genes are TRBV5-1 and TRBJ2-7; perhaps D is TRBD1 or TRBD2 (5 bases each). V dropped 0 bases and J dropped 2 bases, with 9 bases sitting between them. The germline V gene encodes CDR1 SGHRS and CDR2 YFSETQ. The CDR3 is 14 amino acids. In DNA form, the CDR3 reads TGCGCCAGCAGCTTGGATCAGGGACCCTACGAGCAGTACTTC. Translated, it gives CASSLDQGPYEQYF.

This clonotype was seen ten or more times. The chain uses TRBV7-2 and TRBJ2-1; TRBD1 might be the D (6 bases). Germline V gives CDR1 SGHTA, CDR2 FQGNSA. V was shortened by 4 bases and J by 6 bases, with 7 bases between the two germline ends. The CDR3 contains 12 residues. CDR3 residues: CASSSQGNEQFF. The DNA for the CDR3 is TGTGCCAGCAGCTCACAGGGCAATGAGCAGTTCTTC.

This chain links TRBV9 with TRBJ1-1, with D unresolved. The CDR3 covers 11 residues. Looked up from germline, CDR1 is SGDLS and CDR2 is YYNGEE. Trimming stripped 5 bases from V and 5 bases from J, with 7 bases between. The CDR3: CASSVATEAFF. The CDR3 DNA is TGTGCCAGCAGTGTGGCGACTGAAGCTTTCTTT.